This T cell receptor (beta chain) comes out of a study of read filtering for tumor transcriptome and immune sequencing. The length of the CDR3 is 15 residues. The V gene's germline CDR1 is MNHEY and CDR2 SMNVEV (reference sequence). V gave up 0 bases and J gave up 2 bases, with 10 bases separating them. From roughly 390 ng of RNA, a library with molecular barcoded alpha/delta and beta/gamma adaptors was made. From the reads, TCRdb called clonotypes with MiXCR, one entry per CDR3 protein. This sample carries 48,000 or so distinct CDR3 sequences, around a fifth of them seen once, and the ten largest clones take roughly 15%. This clonotype occurred many times.

The TCR was taken from a donor over 35 with multiple myeloma. The chain has TRBV27 and TRBJ1-1; D might be TRBD1 (6 bases). Material: a population of CD138-negative cells sorted from bone marrow. The CDR3 DNA is TGTGCCAGCAGTTTATCCGGGACATACAACACTGAAGCTTTCTTT. It yields the protein CASSLSGTYNTEAFF.